One sample yielded the 9 T cell receptor beta chains listed below, sequenced in a study of blood T cells in healthy people across ages. Sample-barcoded 5' priming and a J-beta primer mix drove a second PCR of 7 to 11 cycles. TCRdb re-analysed the 5' RACE reads in MiXCR, keeping a single row per CDR3 protein. This sample has approximately 2,000,000 distinct CDR3 sequences, with about 39% found just once. The specimen sequenced was blood. These receptor sequences come from a human donor in good health.

This clonotype was seen a few times. This chain joins TRBV15 and TRBJ1-5, with D perhaps TRBD1 (5 bases). This CDR3 spans 15 amino acids. Looked up from germline, CDR1 is LNHNV and CDR2 is YYDKDF (reference sequence). V was cut by 1 base and J by 4 bases, with 11 bases left in between. The CDR3 sequence: CATSRVGGRNQPQHF. CDR3 DNA: TGTGCCACCAGCAGAGTCGGGGGTAGGAATCAGCCCCAGCATTTT. Complete variable domain (other parts from reference TRBV15 and TRBJ1-5): DAMVIQNPRYQVTQFGKPVTLSCSQTLNHNVMYWYQQKSSQAPKLLFHYYDKDFNNEADTPDNFQSRRPNTSFCFLDIRSPGLGDTAMYLCATSRVGGRNQPQHFGDGTRLSIL.

The chain carries TRBV2 and TRBJ2-4; possible D gene TRBD2, 6 bases. TRBJ2-5 explains the end of the DNA better; the J call may be wrong. Germline V gives CDR1 SNHLY, CDR2 FYNNEI. CDR3 length: 14 residues. The CDR3 reads CASRVDSGQETQYF. The DNA of the CDR3 is TGTGCCAGCAGAGTCGACAGCGGGCAAGAGACCCAGTACTTC.

This clonotype has more than one count but fewer than ten. The V gene is TRBV6-5, the J gene TRBJ2-3; TRBD2 matches 7 bases. CDR1 and CDR2 (germline): MNHEY, SVGAGI. The CDR3 totals 15 residues. V shed 5 bases, J shed 1 base, and the junction held 6 bases outside the gene matches. CDR3 residues: CASSKLASGTDTQYF. In nucleotides, the CDR3 is TGTGCCAGCAGTAAACTAGCGTCAGGCACAGATACGCAGTATTTT.

The genes are TRBV14 and TRBJ1-1; the D is unclear. CDR3 length equals 12 residues. Trimming shortened V by 1 base and J by 8 bases, and 8 bases separated the two germline ends. Per germline, CDR1 SGHDN and CDR2 FVKESK. The CDR3: CASSQVSWEAFF. The CDR3 region has the DNA TGTGCCAGCAGCCAAGTCTCCTGGGAAGCTTTCTTT. Filled out from reference TRBV14 and TRBJ1-1, the complete variable domain reads EAGVTQFPSHSVIEKGQTVTLRCDPISGHDNLYWYRRVMGKEIKFLLHFVKESKQDESGMPNNRFLAERTGGTYSTLKVQPAELEDSGVYFCASSQVSWEAFFGQGTRLTVV.

This clonotype was picked up one time. The chain combines TRBV30 with TRBJ2-1; a possible D gene is TRBD2 (5 bases). Trimming stripped 0 bases from V and 3 bases from J, with 12 bases between. CDR1 and CDR2 (germline): GTSNPN, SVGIG (reference sequence). This CDR3 is 15 amino acids long. The CDR3 is CAWSVRGSYYNEQFF. In DNA, the CDR3 is TGTGCCTGGAGTGTACGGGGTTCGTACTACAATGAGCAGTTCTTC.

The chain recombines TRBV12-5 with TRBJ2-1; maybe TRBD2 (7 bases). Trimming left V 3 bases short and J 2 bases short, with 14 bases between. The CDR3 totals 16 residues. CDR1 is LGHNT, CDR2 FRNRAP, per germline. DNA for the CDR3: TGTGCTAGTGGTTTCACGGGGGGCCAACCCTACAATGAGCAGTTCTTC. Encoded protein: CASGFTGGQPYNEQFF.

The chain recombines TRBV6-6 with TRBJ2-2; D ambiguous. CDR1 and CDR2 (germline): MNHNY, SVGAGI (reference sequence). The V and J ends lost 10 bases and 0 bases respectively, with 12 bases between them. The CDR3 is 14 residues long. CDR3 in amino acids: CANFGRPNTGELFF. The CDR3 DNA reads as TGTGCCAACTTCGGGCGGCCGAACACCGGGGAGCTGTTTTTT.

The chain carries TRBV6-5 and TRBJ2-1; 7 nucleotides align to TRBD1. V lost 6 bases to trimming and J lost 8 bases; unmatched junction nucleotides: 10. This CDR3 has 14 residues. Germline CDR1 and CDR2: MNHEY and SVGAGI. The CDR3 spells CASRGAGGIHEQFF. CDR3 in DNA: TGTGCCAGCAGGGGGGCAGGGGGAATCCATGAGCAGTTCTTC.

V usage is TRBV4-1 and J usage is TRBJ2-3; D is unclear. The V and J ends lost 4 bases and 2 bases respectively, with 13 bases between them. The CDR3 is made up of 15 amino acids. Germline V lookup: CDR1 MGHRA, CDR2 YSYEKL. CDR3 sequence reads: CASSPVPSFTDTQYF. The CDR3 DNA is TGCGCCAGCAGCCCCGTACCCTCGTTCACAGATACGCAGTATTTT.